Presented here are 31 T cell receptor beta chains from one specimen sequenced in a study of blood T cell repertoires in COVID-19. This table comes from immunoSEQ multiplex PCR, and its TCRdb copy is limited to in-frame clones, with some not included. Of approximately 120,000 clones listed, 80% to 90% were seen once; the top ten hold 10% to 15%. Sequenced material: peripheral blood. The receptors derive from a human donor in a cohort sampled during active COVID-19.

J is TRBJ2-7 and V is TRBV18, with 9 nucleotides matching TRBD1. Germline CDR1 and CDR2: KGHSH and LQKENI. The CDR3 is made up of 13 amino acids. V dropped 4 bases and J dropped 3; count of bases not matched to a gene: 1. Here the CDR3 reads CASSLGQGYEQYF. CDR3 DNA: TGTGCCAGCTCACTGGGACAGGGCTACGAGCAGTACTTC.

CDR3 loop: CASSFDRGETQYF. DNA for the CDR3: TGCGCCAGCAGCTTCGACAGGGGAGAGACCCAGTACTTC. This sequence joins TRBV5-1 and TRBJ2-5; 8 bases match TRBD1. This CDR3 is 13 amino acids long. Germline assignment: CDR1 SGHRS and CDR2 YFSETQ. V gave up 2 bases and J gave up 4 bases; unmatched junction bases: 1. The variable domain in full, with the rest retrieved from reference TRBV5-1 and TRBJ2-5, is KAGVTQTPRYLIKTRGQQVTLSCSPISGHRSVSWYQQTPGQGLQFLFEYFSETQRNKGNFPGRFSGRQFSNSRSEMNVSTLELGDSALYLCASSFDRGETQYFGPGTRLLVL.

This sequence joins TRBV6-1 and TRBJ1-5, with D tentatively TRBD1 (6 bases). Germline V lookup: CDR1 MNHNS, CDR2 SASEGT. CDR3 length: 15 amino acids. V was shortened by 2 bases and J by 7 bases, with 15 bases between the two germline ends. CDR3 DNA sequence: TGTGCCAGCAGTGAATCGGGGGGCGAATTCCAGCCCCAGCATTTT. Its protein is CASSESGGEFQPQHF.

This clone was detected only once. The chain uses TRBV6-6 and TRBJ2-7, with D perhaps TRBD1 (6 bases). V lost 6 bases and J 7 bases, leaving 13 bases between the germline ends. Germline V gives CDR1 MNHNY, CDR2 SVGAGI (reference sequence). The CDR3 loop spans 12 amino acids. The CDR3 sequence is CASSTQGWEQYF. The CDR3 region has the DNA TGTGCCAGCAGCACCCAGGGGTGGGAGCAGTACTTC.

This chain connects TRBV9 to TRBJ1-4; 9 bases are a match to TRBD1. Germline CDR1 and CDR2: SGDLS and YYNGEE. The CDR3 contains 17 residues. V lost 3 bases, J lost 3 bases, and 9 bases stayed unmatched. The CDR3 loop is CASSENRGLLPNEKLFF. CDR3 bases: TGTGCCAGCAGCGAAAACAGGGGGCTTCTCCCTAATGAAAAACTGTTTTTT.

The chain employs TRBV6-5 and TRBJ2-7, with D tentatively TRBD2 (5 bases). V lost 8 bases to trimming and J lost 4 bases, with 9 bases between them. This CDR3 is built from 11 residues. Germline V gene lookup returns CDR1 MNHEY and CDR2 SVGAGI. As DNA, the CDR3 is TGTGCCAGCGGACGGGGTTACGAGCAGTACTTC. Translating it yields CASGRGYEQYF.

The rearrangement uses TRBV3-1 (or the pseudogene TRBV3-2) and TRBJ1-4, with D possibly TRBD1 on 6 matching bases. The V end was cut by 3 bases, the J end by 4 bases, with 12 bases between. Germline CDR1 and CDR2: LGHDT and YNNKEL (reference sequence). The CDR3 extends over 15 amino acids. The CDR3 sequence is CASSQGGTNNEKLFF. The CDR3 bases are TGTGCCAGCAGCCAGGGGGGGACAAATAATGAAAAACTGTTTTTT.

The V and J genes are TRBV12-3 or TRBV12-4 and TRBJ2-6; maybe TRBD2 (5 bases). V dropped 8 bases and J dropped 2 bases, with 7 bases sitting between them. The CDR3 is made up of 13 amino acids. The CDR3 DNA reads as TGTGCCAGCCGGGAAACTGGGGCCAACGTCCTGACTTTC. Amino acids: CASRETGANVLTF.

The chain uses TRBV11-2 and TRBJ2-7; possibly TRBD2 for D (6 bases). CDR1 is SGHAT and CDR2 is FQNNGV in the germline V gene. The CDR3 is 16 residues long. The V and J ends lost 1 base and 6 bases respectively, with 19 bases between them. Here the CDR3 DNA reads TGTGCCAGCAGCTTAGTGCCTGGCGGGCTAGCGAGCGAGCAGTACTTC. This encodes CASSLVPGGLASEQYF.

The V gene is TRBV5-6, the J gene TRBJ1-5, with TRBD1 as a possible D gene (6 bases). The length of the CDR3 is 14 residues. V lost 1 base and J 6 bases, leaving 11 bases between the germline ends. Germline CDR1 is SGHDT and CDR2 is YYEEEE. The CDR3 DNA reads as TGTGCCAGCAGCTTGTACAGGGAACTTCAGCCCCAGCATTTT. Amino acid sequence: CASSLYRELQPQHF.

The J gene is TRBJ2-7, the V gene TRBV6-5; 7 bases are a match to TRBD1. Germline CDR1 and CDR2: MNHEY and SVGAGI. The J segment lost 0 bases and the V segment lost 6 bases, leaving 5 bases of the junction unmatched. CDR3 size: 14 residues. The CDR3 spells CASSGQASSYEQYF. Here the CDR3 DNA reads TGTGCCAGCAGCGGACAGGCCTCCTCCTACGAGCAGTACTTC.

This chain links TRBV10-3 with TRBJ1-6, with D perhaps TRBD1 (5 bases). V lost 6 bases, J lost 5 bases, and 11 bases lay in between. The CDR3 totals 14 residues. Germline V gives CDR1 ENHRY, CDR2 SYGVKD. The CDR3 DNA reads as TGTGCCATCAGCCTTGGACAAGATAATTCACCCCTCCACTTT. Its translation is CAISLGQDNSPLHF.

This clone was seen a handful of times. V usage is TRBV2 and J usage is TRBJ2-7; a weak D match, TRBD1 (6 bases). Per germline, CDR1 SNHLY and CDR2 FYNNEI. The V and J ends lost 5 bases and 4 bases respectively, with 15 bases between them. The length of the CDR3 is 14 residues. CDR3 protein: CASSPQGMIYEQYF. The CDR3 DNA reads TGTGCCAGCAGTCCACAGGGTATGATTTACGAGCAGTACTTC.

The rearrangement joins TRBV9 to TRBJ2-1, with 13 bases fitting TRBD2. Unmatched junction bases numbered 5, after V lost 4 bases and J lost 4 bases. Germline-derived CDR1 and CDR2 are SGDLS and YYNGEE. The CDR3 totals 16 residues. The CDR3 coding sequence is TGTGCCAGCAGCCCGGGACTAGCGGGGACGTACAATGAGCAGTTCTTC. This sequence encodes CASSPGLAGTYNEQFF.

This rearrangement joins TRBV5-1 to TRBJ2-1, with unresolved D. The germline gives CDR1 SGHRS, CDR2 YFSETQ. V was pared by 5 bases and J by 7 bases, with 10 bases between. The CDR3 loop spans 12 amino acids. CDR3 coding DNA: TGCGCCAGCAGTTTCGCCGCGAATGAGCAGTTCTTC. Translating it yields CASSFAANEQFF.

The rearrangement links TRBV19 to TRBJ1-1; D is unclear. In germline, CDR1 is LNHDA, CDR2 SQIVND (reference sequence). The CDR3 sequence is 13 residues long. V shed 6 bases and J shed 1 base, with 9 bases lying between them. CDR3 amino acids: CASSSGPNTEAFF. The CDR3 DNA is TGTGCCAGTAGCAGCGGGCCGAACACTGAAGCTTTCTTT.

The chain links TRBV6-6 to TRBJ1-1; 8 positions agree with TRBD1. There are 13 residues in the CDR3. The germline V gene has CDR1 MNHNY and CDR2 SVGAGI (reference sequence). Trimming removed 5 bases from V and 1 base from J; junction bases left unmatched: 0. The CDR3 DNA sequence: TGTGCCAGCAGTGACAGGGGGAACACTGAAGCTTTCTTT. This sequence encodes CASSDRGNTEAFF.

V usage is TRBV18 and J usage is TRBJ2-3; a possible D gene is TRBD1 (5 bases). Trimming stripped 4 bases from V and 4 bases from J, with 9 bases between. The CDR3 extends over 13 amino acids. Per the germline V gene, CDR1 is KGHSH and CDR2 is LQKENI. The CDR3 nucleotides read TGTGCCAGCTCACTTCAGGGATCAGATACGCAGTATTTT. This codes for CASSLQGSDTQYF.

The gene calls are TRBV13 and TRBJ1-1; the D gene is possibly TRBD1 (5 bases). The V end was cut by 5 bases, the J end by 3 bases, with 16 bases between. Looked up from germline, CDR1 is PRHDT and CDR2 is FYEKMQ (reference sequence). This CDR3 spans 15 amino acids. CDR3 nucleotides: TGTGCCAGCAGCCCCCAGGTGGGGGGAGACACTGAAGCTTTCTTT. Translation gives CASSPQVGGDTEAFF.

This chain joins TRBV20-1 and TRBJ2-3; no reliable D call. CDR3 length equals 11 residues. Germline CDR1 DFQATT, CDR2 SNEGSKA (reference sequence). Between the trimmed V and J ends, which lost 4 bases and 4 bases, there was a span of 6 bases. The CDR3, as DNA: TGCAGTGCTACTACCCCAGATACGCAGTATTTT. It translates to CSATTPDTQYF.

This clone has just a few counts. The chain combines TRBV11-2 with TRBJ2-7; 10 bases align to TRBD2. Unmatched junction bases numbered 4, after V lost 4 bases and J lost 4 bases. Germline V gives CDR1 SGHAT, CDR2 FQNNGV. This CDR3 spans 14 amino acids. CDR3 DNA: TGTGCCAGCAGCTACCCTAGCGGGGGATACGAGCAGTACTTC. It codes for CASSYPSGGYEQYF.

The V and J genes are TRBV7-8 and TRBJ2-7, with D possibly being TRBD2 (6 bases). Germline loops: CDR1 SGHVS, CDR2 FQNEAQ. This CDR3 comprises 14 residues. V was pared by 3 bases and J by 0 bases, with 9 bases between. Written as DNA, the CDR3 is TGTGCCAGCAGCTTCGGGGGATTCTCCTACGAGCAGTACTTC. This encodes CASSFGGFSYEQYF.

The chain uses TRBV6-5 and TRBJ1-2, with D possibly matching TRBD1 (5 bases). Trimming stripped 6 bases from V and 8 bases from J, with 22 bases between. Germline-derived CDR1 and CDR2 are MNHEY and SVGAGI. The CDR3 runs 15 residues. In DNA, the CDR3 is TGTGCCAGCAGCTCCTTGGTCGGGGGTGACGGCGGCTACACCTTC. It codes for CASSSLVGGDGGYTF.

The J gene is TRBJ1-3, the V gene TRBV12-3 or TRBV12-4; D unresolved. Trimming shortened V by 6 bases and J by 0 bases, and 6 bases separated the two germline ends. This CDR3 region has 13 residues. The CDR3 loop reads CASRRSSGNTIYF. DNA for the CDR3: TGTGCCAGCAGGCGGAGCTCTGGAAACACCATATATTTT.

The chain links TRBV5-8 to TRBJ2-3, with a possible D match to TRBD1 (8 bases). Trimming took 3 bases from V and 5 from J, leaving 16 bases between them. This CDR3 has 15 amino acids. Per germline, CDR1 SGHTS and CDR2 YDEGEE. CDR3 coding DNA: TGTGCCAGCAGCTCACAGGGGGGGCACGGAGATACGCAGTATTTT. Translated, it gives CASSSQGGHGDTQYF. Combining the CDR3 with reference TRBV5-8 and TRBJ2-3 gives the whole variable domain EAGVTQSPTHLIKTRGQQATLRCSPISGHTSVYWYQQALGLGLQFLLWYDEGEERNRGNFPPRFSGRQFPNYSSELNVNALELEDSALYLCASSSQGGHGDTQYFGPGTRLTVL.

CDR3 amino acids: CASSESRSYGYTF. The CDR3 DNA sequence: TGTGCCAGCAGTGAAAGCAGGTCCTATGGCTACACCTTC. The chain carries TRBV6-1 and TRBJ1-2; D unresolved. The CDR3 runs 13 residues. Germline loops: CDR1 MNHNS, CDR2 SASEGT. The V end was cut by 2 bases, the J end by 4 bases, with 8 bases between.

The chain links TRBV7-2 to TRBJ1-1; D is unresolved. The CDR3 is 13 amino acids. The germline V gene has CDR1 SGHTA and CDR2 FQGNSA. V lost 5 bases and J lost 0, with 7 bases in between. The CDR3 DNA reads TGTGCCAGCAGCAGAGAAGTGAACACTGAAGCTTTCTTT. This sequence encodes CASSREVNTEAFF. Drawing the rest from reference TRBV7-2 and TRBJ1-1, the complete variable domain is GAGVSQSPSNKVTEKGKDVELRCDPISGHTALYWYRQSLGQGLEFLIYFQGNSAPDKSGLPSDRFSAERTGGSVSTLTIQRTQQEDSAVYLCASSREVNTEAFFGQGTRLTVV.

The chain combines TRBV6-6 with TRBJ1-3, with a tentative D call TRBD1 (6 bases). With 6 bases removed from V and 2 bases from J, the gap between germline ends came to 17 bases. The CDR3 spans 16 residues. Germline assignment: CDR1 MNHNY and CDR2 SVGAGI (reference sequence). CDR3 DNA: TGTGCCAGCAGCCCTTGGGACATCATCACTGGAAACACCATATATTTT. It encodes CASSPWDIITGNTIYF.

This clone was counted once. The chain combines TRBV6-5 with TRBJ2-7, with 10 nucleotides matching TRBD2. In germline, CDR1 is MNHEY, CDR2 SVGAGI. The CDR3 is 15 residues long. J was trimmed by 4 bases and V by 8 bases; bases with no gene match: 11. The CDR3 DNA sequence: TGTGCCAGCGGGTATAGCGGGGGGCCAGATTACGAGCAGTACTTC. It encodes CASGYSGGPDYEQYF.

This clone has more than one count but fewer than ten. V usage is TRBV6-5 and J usage is TRBJ1-2, with 12 bases identical to TRBD1. CDR1 and CDR2 (germline): MNHEY, SVGAGI. This CDR3 has 15 amino acids. V lost 7 bases and J lost 7; bases outside the gene matches: 10. The CDR3 region is CASKRPGQGAPGYTF. The CDR3 region has the DNA TGTGCCAGCAAGAGACCGGGACAGGGGGCGCCTGGCTACACCTTC.

The chain recombines TRBV15 with TRBJ2-5; D not resolved. Per germline, CDR1 LNHNV and CDR2 YYDKDF (reference sequence). The V gene lost 0 bases and the J gene lost 7 bases, with 18 bases spanning the gap. CDR3 length equals 16 residues. CDR3 in DNA: TGTGCCACCAGCAGAGATTTACCGGGTCCATCGGTGACCCAGTACTTC. Protein: CATSRDLPGPSVTQYF.